This TCR beta chain was sequenced for a study of T-cell memory formation after mild COVID-19 (TCRdb year 2021). Background for the entire study: TCR sequence clusters from the two donors were largely donor specific. T-cell clones expanding and contracting after mild COVID-19 in two donors were tracked by longitudinal TCRalpha and TCRbeta repertoire sequencing. Two young, previously healthy adult volunteers made up the cohort, one male and one female. Study-level results and caveats: From day 15 to 85, contracting clones showed balanced CD4/CD8 phenotypes, whereas a second wave of clones that expanded from day 15 to 37 leaned towards CD4+. Contracting CD4+ clones were located mainly in the CM and EM memory subsets, whereas CD8+ clones were found to be enriched in EMRA. The study covered only a couple of mild cases, and larger cohorts including severe cases with pre-infection samples were considered necessary. The detection of some responding clones in pre-infection memory suggests that pre-existing cross-reactive memory T cells joined the SARS-CoV-2 response. The second-wave clones that peaked on day 37 were not confirmed to be SARS-CoV-2 specific.

Ficoll-Paque density gradient centrifugation was used to isolate PBMCs. Instrument used: Illumina NovaSeq 6000. Using 5'RACE with constant-segment primers, TCRalpha and TCRbeta cDNA libraries were constructed, with sample barcodes and unique molecular identifiers added in the process. Trizol reagent was used to extract RNA from every sample. Amplification of the libraries took two PCR steps, and the second step added a second sample barcode plus Illumina TruSeq adapters. The libraries were sequenced on an Illumina NovaSeq using 2 x 150 bp paired-end reads. Processing in the source paper ran as follows. The reads were demultiplexed and collapsed into UMI-guided consensus sequences using migec v1.2.7. With mixcr v2.1.11, UMI consensuses were aligned to TRA and TRB V and J templates and assembled into clonotypes. A clonotype was counted as expanded or contracted only if both edgeR and NoisET called the change significant, with noise models trained on biological replicates. edgeR calls used a false discovery rate-adjusted p below 0.01 and a log2 fold-change threshold of 1. As an exploratory analysis of dynamics, max-normalized trajectories of the 1000 most abundant clonotypes were examined with PCA combined with hierarchical clustering. Separately sequenced CD4+ and CD8+ repertoires were used to assign a CD4 or CD8 phenotype to each responding clone. TCRdb ran its own pipeline on the public reads, namely fastp trimming at Q25 and MiXCR clone calling, and kept in-frame beta chains. Rows with one shared CDR3 protein collapse into an entry with the most common genes and DNA. It is TCRdb's table, rather than the study itself, that gives the V and J calls and clone size. The table for this sample lists hundreds of thousands of distinct CDR3 sequences; over 15% of them were counted only once. Clones ranked in the top ten supply about 8.8% of the sample.

Details on this clonotype: The antigen it binds to is not known. Base qualities are missing; no much larger clone stands one base away.

V trim: 3 bases; J trim: 8 bases; unmatched bases: 7. The cysteine opens and the phenylalanine closes a CDR3 of 14 amino acids. The only DNA kept is the CDR3, 42 bases in frame from the first base. CDR1 and CDR2 are drawn from the germline V gene: SGHTA, FQGNSA. The TCR comes from an adult woman who had mild COVID-19 (a few samples of this study predate the infection). The sample titles of this study are shuffled in the database, so cell type and time point are left out; the donor was told from shared clones. This receptor chain uses TRBV7-2 and TRBJ2-4; 7 middle bases align to TRBD1. The sample was PBMCs or a T cell subset sorted from them (not recorded which). The CDR3 protein is CASSFRQGQDIQYF. The sequenced DNA: TGTGCCAGCAGCTTTAGACAGGGTCAAGACATTCAGTACTTC.